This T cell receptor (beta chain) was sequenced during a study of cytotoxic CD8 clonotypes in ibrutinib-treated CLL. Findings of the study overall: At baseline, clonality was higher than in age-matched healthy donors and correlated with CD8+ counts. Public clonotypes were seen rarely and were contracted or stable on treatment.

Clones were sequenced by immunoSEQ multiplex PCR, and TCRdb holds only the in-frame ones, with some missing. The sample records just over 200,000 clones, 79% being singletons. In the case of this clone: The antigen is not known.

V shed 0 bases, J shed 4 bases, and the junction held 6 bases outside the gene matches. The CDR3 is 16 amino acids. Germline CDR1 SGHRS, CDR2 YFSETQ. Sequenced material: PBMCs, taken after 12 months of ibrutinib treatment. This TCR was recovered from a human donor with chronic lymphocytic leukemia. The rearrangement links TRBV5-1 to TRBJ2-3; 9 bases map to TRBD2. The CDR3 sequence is CASSLGALAGSDTQYF. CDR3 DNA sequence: TGCGCCAGCAGCTTGGGGGCCCTAGCGGGGTCAGATACGCAGTATTTT.